One sample yielded the 20 T cell receptor beta chains listed below, sequenced in a study of molecular identifiers for immune sequencing clone quantification. MiXCR, applied by TCRdb to the PCR reads, yields one record per CDR3 protein. The profile shows hundreds of thousands of distinct CDR3 sequences, around 21% of them singletons. Sequenced material: naive CD8+ T cells from blood, with Jurkat cell RNA spiked in. Subset given: FACS-sorted CD8+CD4-CCR7+CD45RA+ naive T cells. All receptors come from a human donor in good health. Some libraries in this study had Jurkat cell RNA spiked in.

The V and J genes are TRBV6-2 or TRBV6-3 and TRBJ2-1; the match to TRBD2 covers 7 bases. From germline, CDR1 is MNHEY and CDR2 SVGEGT. V shed 5 bases and J 3 bases; nucleotides not matched to a gene: 4. The CDR3 runs 14 residues. The CDR3 sequence is CASSNRDYYNEQFF. The CDR3 nucleotides read TGTGCCAGCAGTAACCGGGACTACTACAATGAGCAGTTCTTC.

This clonotype was counted at least ten times. The rearrangement joins TRBV24-1 to TRBJ2-2, with D uncertain. The CDR3 extends over 13 amino acids. The V end lost 2 bases, the J end lost 6 bases, and 6 bases lay between the germline ends. CDR1 is KGHDR and CDR2 is SFDVKD in the germline V gene. The CDR3 nucleotides read TGTGCCACCAGTGATTGGACGTCCGGGGAGCTGTTTTTT. The encoded protein is CATSDWTSGELFF.

This rearrangement joins TRBV19 to TRBJ2-3, with TRBD2 matching over 7 bases. The CDR3 has 18 amino acids. CDR1 and CDR2 (germline): LNHDA, SQIVND (reference sequence). J lost 2 bases, V lost 2 bases, and 13 bases had no gene match. As DNA, the CDR3 is TGTGCCAGTAGTATATCTTCCTGGACTAGTGGCTCCACAGATACGCAGTATTTT. Translation: CASSISSWTSGSTDTQYF. Using reference TRBV19 and TRBJ2-3 for the parts outside the CDR3, the full variable domain is DGGITQSPKYLFRKEGQNVTLSCEQNLNHDAMYWYRQDPGQGLRLIYYSQIVNDFQKGDIAEGYSVSREKKESFPLTVTSAQKNPTAFYLCASSISSWTSGSTDTQYFGPGTRLTVL.

On this clonotype: A much larger clone is a single base away; this may be a read error. The V and J genes are TRBV30 and TRBJ2-1; TRBD2 is a possible D gene (5 bases). The CDR3 extends over 13 amino acids. Trimming took 3 bases from V and 6 from J, leaving 12 bases between them. Germline V gene data show CDR1 as GTSNPN and CDR2 as SVGIG (reference sequence). CDR3 nucleotides: TGTGCCTGGAGAGGAGTAGGAGGCAATGAGCAGTTCTTC. Translated, it gives CAWRGVGGNEQFF.

The chain is built from TRBV27 and TRBJ1-4; D gene uncertain. V lost 0 bases and J lost 3, with 5 bases in between. CDR3 length: 14 amino acids. Germline assignment: CDR1 MNHEY and CDR2 SMNVEV (reference sequence). The CDR3 DNA follows: TGTGCCAGCAGTTTATCACAGTCTAATGAAAAACTGTTTTTT. It codes for CASSLSQSNEKLFF.

The V gene is TRBV29-1, the J gene TRBJ2-7; 10 bases are shared with TRBD2. The CDR3 is made up of 16 amino acids. V was pared by 2 bases and J by 1 base, with 8 bases of the junction left unmatched. The germline CDR1 and CDR2 sequences are SQVTM and ANQGSEA. CDR3: CSVELRLAGVSYEQYF. DNA for the CDR3: TGCAGCGTTGAACTACGCCTAGCGGGAGTATCCTACGAGCAGTACTTC.

This clonotype was seen at least ten times. The V and J genes are TRBV2 and TRBJ2-7; maybe TRBD1 (6 bases). Germline assignment: CDR1 SNHLY and CDR2 FYNNEI. V dropped 5 bases and J dropped 0 bases, with 11 bases sitting between them. The CDR3 length is 14 residues. DNA for the CDR3: TGTGCCAGCAGTCGAGGACAGTTCTCCTACGAGCAGTACTTC. It translates to CASSRGQFSYEQYF.

This clonotype appeared many times. The chain has TRBV6-6 and TRBJ2-1; 8 bases are a match to TRBD2. Germline V gene data show CDR1 as MNHNY and CDR2 as SVGAGI (reference sequence). Losses at the gene ends were 3 bases for V and 4 bases for J; bases not matched to a gene: 2. The CDR3 is 14 residues long. The CDR3 DNA reads as TGTGCCAGCAGTTATACGGGAGGGTACAATGAGCAGTTCTTC. This gives the protein CASSYTGGYNEQFF.

Comments on this clonotype: Just one base apart from a much larger clone, this may be a read error. The CDR3 DNA follows: TGTGCCAGCAGAATGGGACTAGCGGGGGACAATAAGCAGTTCTTC. Translating it yields CASRMGLAGDNKQFF. The rearrangement uses TRBV7-3 and TRBJ2-1; 14 nucleotides line up with TRBD2. This CDR3 has 15 amino acids. CDR1 is SGHTA, CDR2 FQGTGA, per germline.

This clonotype has just a few counts. The rearrangement joins TRBV20-1 to TRBJ2-2; TRBD2 matches 13 bases. Germline V gene data show CDR1 as DFQATT and CDR2 as SNEGSKA (reference sequence). The CDR3 sequence is 15 residues long. Here the CDR3 reads CTGTSGERNTGELFF. The CDR3 coding sequence is TGCACTGGGACTAGCGGGGAAAGGAACACCGGGGAGCTGTTTTTT.

This clonotype occurred many times. J is TRBJ1-1 and V is TRBV5-1; no clear D gene. Germline values: CDR1 SGHRS, CDR2 YFSETQ. The CDR3 totals 16 residues. The V gene lost 0 bases and the J gene lost 0 bases, with 12 bases spanning the gap. The CDR3 sequence: CASSLEVSLVNTEAFF. The CDR3 DNA is TGCGCCAGCAGCTTGGAGGTCAGCCTGGTGAACACTGAAGCTTTCTTT.

This clonotype was picked up many times. This rearrangement joins TRBV5-4 to TRBJ1-5; D is unclear. Germline assignment: CDR1 SGHNT and CDR2 YYREEE (reference sequence). This CDR3 region has 13 residues. Deletions cut 2 bases from V and 4 bases from J, with 7 bases between. The CDR3 bases are TGTGCCAGCAGCTTTCGTGATAATCAGCCCCAGCATTTT. It yields the protein CASSFRDNQPQHF.

The table lists this clonotype with many counts. V and J are TRBV6-2 or TRBV6-3 and TRBJ2-7; tentatively, D is TRBD1 (5 bases). CDR1 MNHEY and CDR2 SVGEGT come from the germline V gene. With 7 bases removed from V and 4 bases from J, the gap between germline ends came to 20 bases. The CDR3 runs 15 residues. The CDR3 protein is CASIRFKGNLYEQYF. For the CDR3, the DNA is TGTGCCAGCATCCGTTTTAAGGGGAATCTTTACGAGCAGTACTTC.

To note about this clonotype: A single base separates this from a much larger clone, so it may be a read error. The genes are TRBV7-9 and TRBJ1-3; D uncertain. V was pared by 5 bases and J by 0 bases, with 17 bases between. Germline V gives CDR1 SEHNR, CDR2 FQNEAQ (reference sequence). The CDR3 totals 17 residues. CDR3 region: CASSIGGRLYSGNTIYF. CDR3 in DNA: TGTGCCAGCAGCATAGGCGGACGGCTTTACTCTGGAAACACCATATATTTT.

Turning to this clonotype: It may be a read error: a sequence one base away is much more abundant. The rearrangement links TRBV5-1 to TRBJ1-4, with D uncertain. With 0 bases removed from V and 12 bases from J, the gap between germline ends came to 21 bases. CDR1 is SGHRS, CDR2 YFSETQ, per germline. The CDR3 covers 16 residues. This chain's CDR3 is CASSLGFSAFEEELFF. CDR3 nucleotides: TGCGCCAGCAGCTTGGGGTTTTCGGCATTTGAGGAAGAACTGTTTTTT.

This clonotype occurred many times. The chain recombines TRBV4-3 with TRBJ1-4, with TRBD1 matching over 9 bases. V lost 5 bases to trimming and J lost 7 bases; unmatched junction nucleotides: 8. There are 15 residues in the CDR3. The germline CDR1 and CDR2 sequences are LGHNA and YSLEER. The CDR3: CASSTWTGEFEKLFF. In DNA, the CDR3 is TGCGCCAGCAGCACTTGGACAGGGGAATTTGAAAAACTGTTTTTT.

Ten or more counts support this clonotype. This sequence joins TRBV28 and TRBJ2-7; 9 bases map to TRBD1. The CDR3 covers 15 residues. J lost 5 bases, V lost 4 bases, and 9 bases had no gene match. Germline CDR1 is MDHEN and CDR2 is SYDVKM. CDR3 sequence reads: CASSSPGTGIDEQYF. The DNA of the CDR3 is TGTGCCAGCAGTTCCCCGGGGACAGGGATAGACGAGCAGTACTTC.

As for this clonotype: Given the absence of the conserved phenylalanine or tryptophan at the CDR3 end, a read error is likely. The chain combines TRBV4-2 with TRBJ2-4; the D gene is possibly TRBD1 (6 bases). This CDR3 region has 15 residues. Germline CDR1 LGHNA, CDR2 YNFKEQ. The germline V and J ends were trimmed by 2 bases and 4 bases, with 12 bases remaining between them. The chain's CDR3 is CASSQTDREKNIQYL. As DNA, the CDR3 is TGTGCCAGCAGCCAAACGGACAGAGAAAAAAACATTCAGTACCTC.

This clonotype has at least ten counts. The V gene is TRBV6-5, the J gene TRBJ2-1; 7 positions match TRBD2. Per germline, CDR1 MNHEY and CDR2 SVGAGI. The CDR3 contains 15 residues. Unmatched junction bases numbered 11, after V lost 6 bases and J lost 6 bases. CDR3 residues: CASSRTSVPSNEQFF. Written as DNA, the CDR3 is TGTGCCAGCAGCCGTACTAGCGTCCCCAGCAATGAGCAGTTCTTC.

This clonotype was counted only a few times. The genes are TRBV6-2 or TRBV6-3 and TRBJ2-7, with 10 bases that match TRBD1. CDR1 is MNHEY and CDR2 is SVGEGT in the germline V gene. The CDR3 loop spans 19 amino acids. The V and J ends lost 7 bases and 6 bases, in that order; junction bases with no gene match: 24. In DNA, the CDR3 is TGTGCCAGCAACCTCCCGCCCGGGACAGGGGTCAACTCAGTCTCCGAGCAGTACTTC. The encoded protein is CASNLPPGTGVNSVSEQYF.